The 8 T cell receptor beta chains listed next were all sequenced from one sample in a study of blood T cells in healthy people across ages. Alongside a J-beta primer mix, a sample-barcoded 5' primer served in a second PCR lasting about 7 to 11 cycles. TCRdb re-derived calls from the 5' RACE reads in MiXCR, one entry per CDR3 protein. The sample gives roughly 2 million distinct CDR3 sequences, just under 50% of which show up once; 2.1% is in the top ten. Material for sequencing was blood. These receptors all stem from a woman in her thirties or forties in good health.

This clonotype came up a few times. The chain couples TRBV5-1 to TRBJ1-2; 8 nucleotides agree with TRBD1. The junction had 3 bases not matched to a gene; V was cut back by 4 bases and J by 1 base. CDR3 length equals 14 residues. Germline CDR1 SGHRS, CDR2 YFSETQ. CDR3 bases: TGCGCCAGCAGCGGAGGACAGGGTAACTATGGCTACACCTTC. Translation gives CASSGGQGNYGYTF.

V is TRBV2 and J is TRBJ2-1; possible D gene TRBD1, 7 bases. This CDR3 comprises 16 residues. From germline, CDR1 is SNHLY and CDR2 FYNNEI. V was pared by 3 bases and J by 8 bases, with 20 bases between. The CDR3 DNA reads as TGTGCCAGCAGTGATTCTCTCGTCAGGGGGGCAGATGAGCAGTTCTTC. It specifies CASSDSLVRGADEQFF.

V and J are TRBV20-1 and TRBJ2-5; D unresolved. The CDR3 is 11 amino acids. The germline gives CDR1 DFQATT, CDR2 SNEGSKA (reference sequence). Deletions cut 3 bases from V and 7 bases from J, with 9 bases between. CDR3 coding DNA: TGCAGTGCTAGTCCGGACCCGACCCAGTACTTC. It is translated as CSASPDPTQYF.

Worth noting for this clonotype: Its ends do not fully match the called genes, so a read error is possible. The genes are TRBV24-1 and TRBJ2-3, with D possibly called TRBD1 or TRBD2 (7 bases each). Germline assignment: CDR1 KGHDR and CDR2 SFDVKD. The CDR3 has 14 residues. CDR3 sequence (DNA): TGTGCCACCGCAACGCCCGGGGGGACAGAGACGCAGTATTTT. Its protein is CATATPGGTETQYF.

The chain has TRBV2 and TRBJ1-1; D is uncertain. CDR3 size: 11 residues. V lost 11 bases and J 6 bases, leaving 13 bases between the germline ends. Germline V CDR1 and CDR2: SNHLY, FYNNEI. The CDR3 protein is CAGAQEAEAFF. CDR3 nucleotides: TGTGCCGGAGCTCAGGAAGCTGAAGCTTTCTTT.

The chain has TRBV7-2 and TRBJ2-1, with D tentatively TRBD2 (5 bases). This CDR3 is 18 amino acids long. CDR1 is SGHTA and CDR2 is FQGNSA in the germline V gene. V lost 3 bases and J 2 bases, leaving 20 bases between the germline ends. CDR3 region: CASSLVRGNSFAYNEQFF. As DNA, the CDR3 is TGTGCCAGCAGCTTGGTACGGGGAAACTCCTTCGCCTACAATGAGCAGTTCTTC.

This chain connects TRBV4-2 to TRBJ1-2; D is undetermined. The CDR3 contains 16 residues. The germline CDR1 and CDR2 sequences are LGHNA and YNFKEQ. V lost 1 base, J lost 7 bases, and 19 bases lay in between. The CDR3 coding sequence is TGTGCCAGCAGCCAAGGGGCCTTTGACGGCGGGCCTGGCTACACCTTC. Encoded protein: CASSQGAFDGGPGYTF.

This clonotype was detected only a few times. The chain carries TRBV27 and TRBJ2-5; D uncertain. Deletions cut 0 bases from V and 2 bases from J, with 7 bases between. The germline V gene has CDR1 MNHEY and CDR2 SMNVEV (reference sequence). This CDR3 is 14 amino acids long. CDR3 sequence reads: CASSLSFRQETQYF. DNA for the CDR3: TGTGCCAGCAGTTTATCGTTCCGACAAGAGACCCAGTACTTC.